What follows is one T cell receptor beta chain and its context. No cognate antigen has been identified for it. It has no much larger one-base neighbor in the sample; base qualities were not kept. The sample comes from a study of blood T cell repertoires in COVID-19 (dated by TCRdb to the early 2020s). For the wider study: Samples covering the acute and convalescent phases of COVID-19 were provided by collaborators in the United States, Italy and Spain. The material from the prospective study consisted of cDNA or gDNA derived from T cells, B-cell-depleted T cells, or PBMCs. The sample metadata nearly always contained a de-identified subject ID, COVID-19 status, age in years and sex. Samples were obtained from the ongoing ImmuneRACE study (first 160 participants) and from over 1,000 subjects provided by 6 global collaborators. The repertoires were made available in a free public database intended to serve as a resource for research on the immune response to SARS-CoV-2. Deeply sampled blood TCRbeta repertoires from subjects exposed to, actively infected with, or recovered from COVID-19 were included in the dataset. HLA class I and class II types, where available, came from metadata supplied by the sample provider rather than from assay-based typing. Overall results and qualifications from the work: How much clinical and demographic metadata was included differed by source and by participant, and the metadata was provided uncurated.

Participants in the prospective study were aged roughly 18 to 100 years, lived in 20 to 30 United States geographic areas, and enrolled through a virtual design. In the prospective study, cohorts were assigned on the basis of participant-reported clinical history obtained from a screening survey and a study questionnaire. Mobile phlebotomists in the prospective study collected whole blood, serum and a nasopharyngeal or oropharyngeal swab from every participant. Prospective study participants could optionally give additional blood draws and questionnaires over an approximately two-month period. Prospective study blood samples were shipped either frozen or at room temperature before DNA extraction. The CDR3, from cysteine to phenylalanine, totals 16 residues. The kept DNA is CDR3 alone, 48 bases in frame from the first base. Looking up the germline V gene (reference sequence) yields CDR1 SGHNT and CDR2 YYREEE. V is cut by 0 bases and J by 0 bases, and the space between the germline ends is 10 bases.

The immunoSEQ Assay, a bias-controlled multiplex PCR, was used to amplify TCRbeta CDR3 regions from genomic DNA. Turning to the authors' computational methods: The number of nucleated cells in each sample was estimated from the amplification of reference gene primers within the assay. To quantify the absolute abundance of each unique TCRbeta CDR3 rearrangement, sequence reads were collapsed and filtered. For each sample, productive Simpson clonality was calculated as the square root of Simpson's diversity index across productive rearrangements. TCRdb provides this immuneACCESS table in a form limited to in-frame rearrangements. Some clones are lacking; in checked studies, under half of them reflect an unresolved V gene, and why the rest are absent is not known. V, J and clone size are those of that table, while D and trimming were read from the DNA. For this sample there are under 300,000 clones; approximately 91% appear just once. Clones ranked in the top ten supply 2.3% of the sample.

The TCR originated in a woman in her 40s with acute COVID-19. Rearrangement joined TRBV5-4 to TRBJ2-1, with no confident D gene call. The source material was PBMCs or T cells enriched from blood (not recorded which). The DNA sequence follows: TGTGCCAGCAGCTTGGATTATAGGAGCTCCTACAATGAGCAGTTCTTC. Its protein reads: CASSLDYRSSYNEQFF.